This T cell receptor beta chain was captured by sequencing in a study of regulatory T cells in long-lasting Graves disease. Whole-study context: Less than 3 months of antithyroid drugs had been taken by newly diagnosed Graves' patients.

Arm-PCR of CDR3 regions and iRepertoire HTBI primers were the basis on which TCR beta libraries were built. Each CDR3 protein is one row after TCRdb ran MiXCR on the multiplex PCR reads. The sample lists 400,000 to 500,000 distinct CDR3 sequences, approximately 16% seen once, with roughly 8% in the top ten. CDR3 size: 15 residues. Trimming took 3 bases from V and 3 from J; bases not matched to a gene: 5. Looked up from germline, CDR1 is SGHNT and CDR2 is YYREEE (reference sequence). This clonotype appeared a few times. The time point here: newly diagnosed GD, antithyroid drugs for less than 3 months. RNA extracted from PBMCs served as the sequencing template. Peripheral blood, about 10 milliliters per patient, was collected in EDTA tubes. The data also belong to a second study, concerning T cells in Graves' hyperthyroidism and ophthalmopathy. As reported in that work: Stable Graves' hyperthyroidism denoted no ophthalmopathy progression over 18 months. Most clonotypes expanded in thyroid above 0.001 were likewise present in blood.

Sequenced material: peripheral blood mononuclear cells (PBMCs), taken at new diagnosis, from a patient treated with antithyroid drugs. This TCR came from a middle-aged woman with Graves disease. The rearrangement uses TRBV5-4 and TRBJ2-3, with 9 bases that match TRBD1. The CDR3 coding sequence is TGTGCCAGCAGCTCCTCCGGGACAGGGACAGATACGCAGTATTTT. As protein: CASSSSGTGTDTQYF.